This TCR beta chain comes out of a study of blood T cells in healthy people across ages. The CDR3 contains 15 residues. Between the trimmed V and J ends, which lost 0 bases and 8 bases, there was a span of 15 bases. CDR1 and CDR2 from the germline V gene are SGHRS and YFSETQ. Primed by a sample-barcoded 5' primer and a J-beta primer mix, a second PCR proceeded for about 7 to 11 cycles. CDR3-containing paired-end reads numbered at least 3 million in each sample. TCRdb itself ran the 5' RACE reads through MiXCR, one entry per CDR3 protein. Of around 690,000 distinct CDR3 sequences in the sample, roughly 50% were seen once.

The V call is TRBV5-1, the J call TRBJ2-1; weak D call: TRBD2 (5 bases). Material: blood. The sequence came from a man in his fifties or sixties in good health. DNA for the CDR3: TGCGCCAGCAGCTTGGATCTGGGAGTCATTGATGAGCAGTTCTTC. Protein sequence: CASSLDLGVIDEQFF.